These 25 T cell receptor beta chains share one sample of origin, sequenced in a study of Graves' ophthalmopathy and Graves' hyperthyroidism. TCR beta CDR3 amplification used RNA transcripts. The first-round RT-PCR employed HTBI primers together with the Qiagen OneStep RT-PCR kit. A multiplex PCR was then performed as the second round. TCRdb fed the multiplex PCR reads into MiXCR, producing one record per CDR3 protein. The data contain about 740,000 distinct CDR3 sequences, roughly 40% of them singletons. Input material: peripheral blood. Receptor source: an adult man with Graves' ophthalmopathy.

V and J are TRBV29-1 and TRBJ1-3; no firm D call. Germline CDR1 SQVTM, CDR2 ANQGSEA. This CDR3 is built from 13 residues. V lost 2 bases, J lost 0 bases, and 5 bases lay in between. The CDR3 coding sequence is TGCAGCGTTGAACGGGACTCTGGAAACACCATATATTTT. Its translation: CSVERDSGNTIYF.

This clonotype was observed a few times. CDR3 nucleotide sequence: TGCAGTGGAGCGGTATACTCCTACGAGCAGTACTTC. It encodes CSGAVYSYEQYF. The gene calls are TRBV20-1 and TRBJ2-7, with D tentatively TRBD2 (5 bases). V lost 7 bases to trimming and J lost 0 bases, with 10 bases between them. The CDR3 contains 12 residues. In germline, CDR1 is DFQATT, CDR2 SNEGSKA (reference sequence).

This sequence joins TRBV12-3 or TRBV12-4 and TRBJ1-1; 7 bases line up with TRBD1. The CDR3 length is 14 residues. J gave up 5 bases and V 6 bases, and 9 bases lay outside the gene matches. Here the CDR3 reads CASSRDSQGTEAFF. The CDR3, as DNA: TGTGCCAGCAGCCGGGACAGCCAGGGGACTGAAGCTTTCTTT.

The CDR3 DNA reads TGTGCCAGCAGCCGGACTAGCGGGAGCGGCGGGGAGCTGTTTTTT. Its protein is CASSRTSGSGGELFF. The chain uses TRBV25-1 and TRBJ2-2; 13 bases map to TRBD2. Germline values: CDR1 MGHDK, CDR2 SYGVNS. The CDR3 runs 15 residues. Trimming took 6 bases from V and 7 from J; bases not matched to a gene: 5.

The chain links TRBV5-5 to TRBJ1-1, with TRBD1 identical over 7 bases. V lost 4 bases and J lost 0; bases outside the gene matches: 12. CDR3 length: 17 residues. Per germline, CDR1 SGHKS and CDR2 YYEKEE (reference sequence). This CDR3 is CASSVEGAVIMNTEAFF. The CDR3 coding sequence is TGTGCCAGCAGCGTCGAGGGGGCCGTTATTATGAACACTGAAGCTTTCTTT.

This clonotype occurred a few times. The V call is TRBV6-6, the J call TRBJ1-3; D gene ambiguous. V lost 7 bases, J lost 2 bases, and 6 bases lay in between. The CDR3 covers 12 residues. The germline gives CDR1 MNHNY, CDR2 SVGAGI (reference sequence). The CDR3 sequence: CASTAAGNTIYF. CDR3 nucleotide sequence: TGTGCCAGCACTGCCGCTGGAAACACCATATATTTT.

The rearrangement uses TRBV24-1 and TRBJ2-2; D is uncertain. Deletions cut 10 bases from V and 3 bases from J, with 14 bases between. CDR3 length: 14 residues. Per the germline V gene, CDR1 is KGHDR and CDR2 is SFDVKD. CDR3 bases: TGTGCCACGAGCGAATCGCGTCACACCGGGGAGCTGTTTTTT. Translation: CATSESRHTGELFF.

Comments on this clonotype: This clone may be a read error of a much larger clone one base away. This chain links TRBV7-9 with TRBJ2-7; tentatively, D is TRBD2 (6 bases). V shed 1 base and J shed 6 bases, with 13 bases lying between them. The CDR3 length is 14 residues. Germline V gene data show CDR1 as SEHNR and CDR2 as FQNEAQ (reference sequence). The CDR3 reads CASSLVALGGEQYF. The CDR3 region has the DNA TGTGCCAGCAGCTTAGTCGCGTTGGGAGGCGAGCAGTACTTC.

This clonotype was counted between two and nine times. This rearrangement joins TRBV9 to TRBJ2-2; the D call may be TRBD1 or TRBD2 (5 bases each). The CDR3 extends over 16 amino acids. Germline CDR1 is SGDLS and CDR2 is YYNGEE. V gave up 3 bases and J gave up 0 bases, with 12 bases separating them. The CDR3 region is CASSGRDDPNTGELFF. The DNA for the CDR3 is TGTGCCAGCAGCGGCCGGGACGACCCGAACACCGGGGAGCTGTTTTTT.

Concerning this clonotype: Possible read error: a much larger clone is one base away. The chain carries TRBV25-1 and TRBJ1-2; no clear D gene. V was cut by 5 bases and J by 6 bases, with 10 bases left in between. The CDR3 consists of 12 residues. The germline CDR1 and CDR2 sequences are MGHDK and SYGVNS. CDR3 sequence: CASSFGPDGYTF. The CDR3 bases are TGTGCCAGCAGTTTCGGGCCCGATGGCTACACCTTC.

This clonotype was observed a handful of times. This chain joins TRBV7-9 and TRBJ1-6; the D gene is possibly TRBD1 (6 bases). This CDR3 has 17 amino acids. V shed 5 bases and J shed 2 bases, with 16 bases lying between them. The germline V gene encodes CDR1 SEHNR and CDR2 FQNEAQ (reference sequence). The CDR3 DNA reads TGTGCCAGCAGCCCCGGACAGCCAACTACCTATAATTCACCCCTCCACTTT. Translating it yields CASSPGQPTTYNSPLHF.

The genes are TRBV9 and TRBJ2-5; 7 nucleotides align to TRBD1. The CDR3 loop spans 14 amino acids. V lost 3 bases to trimming and J lost 6 bases; unmatched junction nucleotides: 8. The V gene's germline CDR1 is SGDLS and CDR2 YYNGEE. The CDR3 sequence is CASSAGWDRQTQYF. CDR3 bases: TGTGCCAGCAGCGCTGGATGGGACAGACAGACCCAGTACTTC.

The CDR3 sequence: CSAPMGTVTEAFF. In nucleotides, the CDR3 is TGCAGTGCTCCCATGGGGACGGTGACTGAAGCTTTCTTT. The chain recombines TRBV20-1 with TRBJ1-1; possibly TRBD1 for D (5 bases). This CDR3 has 13 amino acids. CDR1 and CDR2 from the germline V gene are DFQATT and SNEGSKA (reference sequence). Trimming took 5 bases from V and 5 from J, leaving 15 bases between them.

The chain employs TRBV20-1 and TRBJ1-3; 7 positions match TRBD1. This CDR3 has 16 amino acids. V was clipped by 1 base and J by 7 bases; unmatched bases: 13. Per the germline V gene, CDR1 is DFQATT and CDR2 is SNEGSKA (reference sequence). CDR3 bases: TGCAGTGCTAGAGGCCCCCTTCACAGGGGCAGGAACACCATATATTTT. Translating gives CSARGPLHRGRNTIYF.

This chain links TRBV9 with TRBJ1-6; 7 bases are shared with TRBD1. The V segment lost 6 bases and the J segment 3 bases; nucleotides outside the gene matches: 9. This CDR3 contains 16 residues. Germline CDR1 reads SGDLS; CDR2 reads YYNGEE. The CDR3 DNA sequence: TGTGCCAGCAAACCCACCGGGACAGTCTATAATTCACCCCTCCACTTT. Its protein is CASKPTGTVYNSPLHF.

This rearrangement joins TRBV7-9 to TRBJ2-5; no clear D gene. The CDR3 consists of 12 residues. CDR1 and CDR2 from the germline V gene are SEHNR and FQNEAQ (reference sequence). Trimming cost V 6 bases and J 4 bases, with 9 bases left between them. The CDR3 sequence: CASSLTVETQYF. In DNA form, the CDR3 reads TGTGCCAGCAGTTTGACGGTAGAGACCCAGTACTTC.

The chain joins TRBV27 to TRBJ2-7, with D possibly being TRBD2 (6 bases). This CDR3 has 15 amino acids. Per the germline V gene, CDR1 is MNHEY and CDR2 is SMNVEV (reference sequence). The V end lost 1 base, the J end lost 5 bases, and 15 bases lay between the germline ends. The CDR3 sequence is CASSLWRRDLDEQYF. In nucleotides, the CDR3 is TGTGCCAGCAGTTTATGGAGGAGGGACCTGGACGAGCAGTACTTC.

This chain joins TRBV6-1 and TRBJ2-5; TRBD1 agrees at 9 bases. The germline V gene has CDR1 MNHNS and CDR2 SASEGT. V shed 6 bases, J shed 0 bases, and the junction held 8 bases outside the gene matches. The CDR3 loop spans 16 amino acids. The CDR3: CASSRPGTGNQETQYF. The CDR3 nucleotides are TGTGCCAGCAGCCGTCCCGGGACAGGGAACCAAGAGACCCAGTACTTC.

There are a few counts of this clonotype. The chain couples TRBV7-9 to TRBJ2-7; 7 bases align to TRBD1. Trimming at V came to 5 bases and at J to 1 base, leaving 11 bases not matched to a gene. CDR1 and CDR2 from the germline V gene are SEHNR and FQNEAQ (reference sequence). This CDR3 spans 16 amino acids. CDR3 coding DNA: TGTGCCAGCAGCCCGCATTATCGGGACAGATCCTACGAGCAGTACTTC. Protein: CASSPHYRDRSYEQYF.

V usage is TRBV24-1 and J usage is TRBJ2-2; D may be TRBD1 (6 bases). CDR1 is KGHDR, CDR2 SFDVKD, per germline. V was shortened by 3 bases and J by 3 bases, with 16 bases between the two germline ends. The CDR3 has 17 residues. CDR3 residues: CATSDIRGRGYTGELFF. DNA of the CDR3: TGTGCCACCAGTGATATCCGGGGCAGGGGCTACACCGGGGAGCTGTTTTTT.

As to this clonotype: Compared with germline, one end of the junction differs, possibly owing to a read error. The CDR3 sequence: CASSEAAQKYYEQYF. The CDR3 DNA follows: TGTGCCAGCAGTGAAGCGGCGCAGAAGTACTACGAGCAGTACTTC. This chain uses TRBV10-3 with TRBJ2-7; TRBD2 might be the D (5 bases). The CDR3 has 15 amino acids. CDR1 is ENHRY and CDR2 is SYGVKD in the germline V gene.

J is TRBJ1-2 and V is TRBV29-1; D uncertain. V gave up 8 bases and J gave up 6 bases, with 19 bases separating them. The germline CDR1 and CDR2 sequences are SQVTM and ANQGSEA. This CDR3 comprises 13 residues. As DNA, the CDR3 is TGCAGCAGCCCCCGTCTCGGCTGGGATGGCTACACCTTC. The encoded protein is CSSPRLGWDGYTF.

This clonotype was observed at least ten times. The chain carries TRBV19 and TRBJ2-5, with D possibly being TRBD1 (5 bases). The CDR3 contains 12 residues. CDR1 is LNHDA, CDR2 SQIVND, per germline (reference sequence). V was shortened by 4 bases and J by 5 bases, with 8 bases between the two germline ends. The CDR3 DNA reads TGTGCCAGTAGTAAGGCAGGGGAGACCCAGTACTTC. Encoded protein: CASSKAGETQYF.

On this clonotype: A much larger clone lies a single base off, so this may be a read error. V and J are TRBV9 and TRBJ2-7; 9 nucleotides line up with TRBD1. The CDR3 extends over 13 amino acids. Germline V gene sequence: CDR1 SGDLS, CDR2 YYNGEE. Unmatched junction bases numbered 5, after V lost 3 bases and J lost 7 bases. CDR3 sequence reads: CASSAGQGKEQYF. CDR3 nucleotide sequence: TGTGCCAGCAGCGCGGGACAGGGTAAGGAGCAGTACTTC.

This clonotype has ten or more counts. The chain couples TRBV27 to TRBJ2-5, with D perhaps TRBD1 (5 bases). Germline CDR1 reads MNHEY; CDR2 reads SMNVEV (reference sequence). This CDR3 has 12 amino acids. Trimming pared 9 bases from V and 7 bases from J, leaving 15 bases between. CDR3 bases: TGTGCCAGTGGACACGATATAATGACCCAGTACTTC. The encoded protein is CASGHDIMTQYF.